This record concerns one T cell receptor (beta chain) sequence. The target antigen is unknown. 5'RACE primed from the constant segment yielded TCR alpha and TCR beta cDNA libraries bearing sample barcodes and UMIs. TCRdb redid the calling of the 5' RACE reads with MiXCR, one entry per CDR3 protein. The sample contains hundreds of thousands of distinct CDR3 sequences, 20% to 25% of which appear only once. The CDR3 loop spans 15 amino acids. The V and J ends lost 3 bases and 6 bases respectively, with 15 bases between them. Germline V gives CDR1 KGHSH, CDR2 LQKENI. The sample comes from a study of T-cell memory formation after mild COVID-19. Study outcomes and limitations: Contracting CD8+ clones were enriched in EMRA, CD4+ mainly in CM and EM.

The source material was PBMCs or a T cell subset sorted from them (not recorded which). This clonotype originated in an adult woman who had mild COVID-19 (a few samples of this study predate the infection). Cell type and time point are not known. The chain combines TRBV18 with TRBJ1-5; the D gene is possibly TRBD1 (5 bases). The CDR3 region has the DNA TGTGCCAGCTCACCCTCGGGGGGGAGAAGTCAGCCCCAGCATTTT. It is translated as CASSPSGGRSQPQHF.